The clone carrying this T cell receptor (beta chain) was observed at least ten times. This record belongs to a study of T-cell reconstitution after alpha-beta-depleted transplantation in children. This CDR3 is built from 15 residues. Germline V gene sequence: CDR1 DFQATT, CDR2 SNEGSKA (reference sequence). The V end was cut by 6 bases, the J end by 3 bases, with 18 bases between. The TCRbeta library incorporated unique molecular identifiers. TCRdb independently ran MiXCR on the PCR reads; one entry per CDR3 protein. Found here are about 230,000 distinct CDR3 sequences, about 12% of them singletons; the top ten hold 2.6%.

This chain joins TRBV20-1 and TRBJ2-1; TRBD2 is a possible D gene (5 bases). This receptor was identified in a human donor who donated a stem cell graft to a child with acute lymphoblastic leukemia. Sequences were derived from PBMCs from the stem cell graft donor, sampled from the stem cell graft. This chain's CDR3 is CSAPSPGRSYNEQFF. In DNA, the CDR3 is TGCAGTGCCCCGTCCCCGGGGAGAAGCTACAATGAGCAGTTCTTC.